This T cell receptor beta chain was found in a study of control samples from healthy donors and cancer patients. This clone was counted a few times. Data came from immunoSEQ multiplex PCR; TCRdb stores just in-frame clones and leaves some out. The data contain some 130,000 clones, over 85% of them singletons. CDR1 and CDR2 (germline): MNHEY, SVGAGI. Trimming took 4 bases from V and 5 from J, leaving 11 bases between them. CDR3 length: 14 amino acids. The specimen sequenced was blood. The clonotype comes from a man aged 25-45 years in good health. The chain employs TRBV6-5 and TRBJ2-2; D remains ambiguous. As DNA, the CDR3 is TGTGCCAGCAGTTTCGGTGGGCTGACCGGGGAGCTGTTTTTT. Its protein product is CASSFGGLTGELFF.